Below, one T cell receptor beta chain is given with its context. Antigen: not known. Sample time point: newly diagnosed GD, antithyroid drugs for less than 3 months. From PBMCs, RNA was extracted and then used to make the TCR library. These data belong to a study of regulatory T cells in long-lasting Graves disease. According to the study, TCR beta libraries were built with iRepertoire HTBI primers and CDR3-region Arm-PCR. TCRdb ran MiXCR on the multiplex PCR reads and lists one entry per CDR3 protein. The sample yields 560,000 or so distinct CDR3 sequences, approximately 16% seen once. Per germline, CDR1 SGHVS and CDR2 FQNEAQ. The CDR3 has 15 amino acids. V dropped 4 bases and J dropped 2 bases, with 11 bases sitting between them. Overall study findings and caveats: Among persistent patients, a larger number of public clonotypes were shared (about 3,000) than among newly diagnosed patients (roughly 910).

These records were also assigned to another study, of T cells in Graves' hyperthyroidism and ophthalmopathy. That work states: First-round RT-PCR targeting the TCR CDR3 was performed with the HTBI primer set.

The chain has TRBV7-8 and TRBJ1-4, with D perhaps matching TRBD1 (6 bases). The TCR was taken from a man younger than 30 with Graves disease. The specimen comprised peripheral blood mononuclear cells (PBMCs), sampled at new diagnosis, from a patient treated with antithyroid drugs. CDR3 amino acids: CASSSIRGTNEKLFF. The DNA of the CDR3 is TGTGCCAGCAGCTCAATCAGGGGCACTAATGAAAAACTGTTTTTT. Combining the CDR3 with reference TRBV7-8 and TRBJ1-4 gives the whole variable domain GAGVSQSPRYKVAKRGQDVALRCDPISGHVSLFWYQQALGQGPEFLTYFQNEAQLDKSGLPSDRFFAERPEGSVSTLKIQRTQQEDSAVYLCASSSIRGTNEKLFFGSGTQLSVL.